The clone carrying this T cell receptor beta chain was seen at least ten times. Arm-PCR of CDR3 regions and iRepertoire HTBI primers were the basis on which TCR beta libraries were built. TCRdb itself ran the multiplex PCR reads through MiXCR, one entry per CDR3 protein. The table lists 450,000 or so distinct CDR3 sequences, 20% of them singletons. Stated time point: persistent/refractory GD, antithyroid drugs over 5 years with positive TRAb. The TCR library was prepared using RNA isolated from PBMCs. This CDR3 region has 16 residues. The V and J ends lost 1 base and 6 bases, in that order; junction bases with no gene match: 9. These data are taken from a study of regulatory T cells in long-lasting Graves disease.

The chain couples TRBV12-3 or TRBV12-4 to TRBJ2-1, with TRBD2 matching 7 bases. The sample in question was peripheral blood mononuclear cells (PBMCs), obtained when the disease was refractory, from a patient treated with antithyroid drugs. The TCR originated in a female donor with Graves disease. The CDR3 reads CASSLGSAGVFNEQFF. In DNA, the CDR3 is TGTGCCAGCAGTTTAGGCTCCGCGGGGGTTTTCAATGAGCAGTTCTTC.